Included here is one T cell receptor (beta chain) sequence, with context. This record belongs to a study of technical replicates of blood from a few donors. TCRdb keeps only in-frame clones here, not all; method: immunoSEQ multiplex PCR. Of roughly 71,000 clones detected, roughly 90% appear once; the ten largest clones hold roughly 0.33%. Germline V gene data show CDR1 as SGDLS and CDR2 as YYNGEE. V lost 4 bases and J lost 4; bases outside the gene matches: 9. This CDR3 is built from 17 residues. The clonotype was recovered from a human donor in good health. The chain is built from TRBV9 and TRBJ2-6; the match to TRBD2 covers 9 bases. The specimen sequenced was T cells isolated from PBMCs. The CDR3 DNA follows: TGTGCCAGCAGCCCTCCTAGCGGGATTACCGGGGCCAACGTCCTGACTTTC. This codes for CASSPPSGITGANVLTF.